This note documents a single TCR beta chain sequence. These data are taken from a study of somatic mutations in cytotoxic T cells in rheumatoid arthritis. As originally analysed: The authors rarely found patient CD8+ clones larger than 1% matching published virus-specific TCRB sequences. Clones were sequenced by immunoSEQ multiplex PCR, and TCRdb holds only the in-frame ones, with some missing. V and J calls and clone size are copied from that table; D and trimming were computed from the DNA. The sample lists under 20,000 clones, 65% to 80% seen once, with 28% in the top ten. The source of this sequence is an adult with rheumatoid arthritis. The sample comprised CD8+ T cells sorted from blood.

Written as DNA, the CDR3 is TGTGCCAGCAGCTCTCGGGACTCCCCCGATACGCAGTATTTT. This gives the protein CASSSRDSPDTQYF. The rearrangement joins TRBV11-3 to TRBJ2-3; a weak D match, TRBD2 (6 bases). Per the germline V gene, CDR1 is SGHNT and CDR2 is YENEEA. This CDR3 comprises 14 residues. With 4 bases removed from V and 6 bases from J, the gap between germline ends came to 14 bases.